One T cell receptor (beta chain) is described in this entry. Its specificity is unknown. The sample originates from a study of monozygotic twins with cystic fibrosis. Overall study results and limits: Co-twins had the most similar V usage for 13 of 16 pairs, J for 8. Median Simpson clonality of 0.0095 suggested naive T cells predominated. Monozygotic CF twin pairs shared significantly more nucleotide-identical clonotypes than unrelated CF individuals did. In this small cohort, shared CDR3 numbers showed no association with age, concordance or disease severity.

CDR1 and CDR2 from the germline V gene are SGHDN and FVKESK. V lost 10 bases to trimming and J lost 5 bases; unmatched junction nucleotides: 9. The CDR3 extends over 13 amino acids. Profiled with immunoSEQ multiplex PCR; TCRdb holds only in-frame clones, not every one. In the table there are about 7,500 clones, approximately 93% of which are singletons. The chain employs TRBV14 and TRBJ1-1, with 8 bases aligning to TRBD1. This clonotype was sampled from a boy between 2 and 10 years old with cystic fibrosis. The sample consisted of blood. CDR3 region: CATSTGGGTEAFF. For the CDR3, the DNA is TGTGCCACGTCCACAGGGGGGGGGACTGAAGCTTTCTTT.